These 19 T cell receptor beta chains were all obtained from the same sample, sequenced in a study of identical twins. TCRdb re-called the 5' RACE reads through MiXCR, storing one row per CDR3 protein. The sample yields about 280,000 distinct CDR3 sequences, about 8% seen once. These data also formed part of another study, on yellow fever vaccine responses in identical twins.

Source material: memory (CD45RO+) T cells sorted from blood. The source of these receptors is a woman aged 18-29 years in good health.

The CDR3 loop reads CASSPPRPQQSSYNEQFF. CDR3 DNA: TGTGCCAGCTCACCACCTCGCCCCCAACAGAGCTCCTACAATGAGCAGTTCTTC. This rearrangement joins TRBV18 to TRBJ2-1; D remains unclear. V was trimmed by 0 bases and J by 0 bases, leaving 15 bases between them. Germline V gives CDR1 KGHSH, CDR2 LQKENI. The CDR3 has 18 residues.

This clonotype came up a few times. The chain joins TRBV27 to TRBJ2-5; the match to TRBD1 covers 7 bases. Trimming cost V 5 bases and J 1 base; bases outside gene matches: 4. The CDR3 extends over 14 amino acids. Germline CDR1 and CDR2: MNHEY and SMNVEV (reference sequence). The CDR3: CASSLRGIQETQYF. CDR3 coding DNA: TGTGCCAGCAGTCTCAGGGGGATCCAAGAGACCCAGTACTTC.

This clonotype was observed many times. This rearrangement joins TRBV5-6 to TRBJ2-7; no clear D gene. This CDR3 contains 13 residues. V lost 2 bases, J lost 3 bases, and 9 bases lay in between. Germline V gives CDR1 SGHDT, CDR2 YYEEEE. CDR3 loop: CASSLTLIYEQYF. CDR3 nucleotides: TGTGCCAGCAGCTTAACTCTGATCTACGAGCAGTACTTC.

This clonotype was seen only a few times. The genes are TRBV6-4 and TRBJ2-3; D is unclear. V lost 0 bases to trimming and J lost 0 bases, with 4 bases between them. The germline V gene encodes CDR1 MRHNA and CDR2 SNTAGT. The CDR3 covers 14 residues. The CDR3 loop is CASSDSTSTDTQYF. The CDR3, as DNA: TGTGCCAGCAGTGACTCGACTAGCACAGATACGCAGTATTTT.

The rearrangement links TRBV11-2 to TRBJ2-1; tentative D call: TRBD1 (6 bases). The length of the CDR3 is 12 residues. V lost 5 bases and J lost 16, with 18 bases in between. The germline gives CDR1 SGHAT, CDR2 FQNNGV. The CDR3 coding sequence is TGTGCCAGCAGCCCGACGTGGTACAGGGTTTTCTTC. It yields the protein CASSPTWYRVFF.

This clonotype was recorded at least ten times. The rearrangement uses TRBV20-1 and TRBJ2-3; tentatively, D is TRBD1 (6 bases). Germline V gene data show CDR1 as DFQATT and CDR2 as SNEGSKA (reference sequence). This CDR3 is built from 14 residues. Trimming took off 0 bases at V and 3 bases at J, with 10 bases between the two ends. The CDR3 region has the DNA TGCAGTGCTAGAGACCGTAGGGGGACAGATACGCAGTATTTT. The encoded protein is CSARDRRGTDTQYF.

At least ten counts were recorded for this clonotype. J is TRBJ2-1 and V is TRBV18, with D uncertain. Germline-derived CDR1 and CDR2 are KGHSH and LQKENI. The CDR3 contains 11 residues. Trimming cost V 6 bases and J 5 bases, with 5 bases left between them. As DNA, the CDR3 is TGTGCCAGCTCTCCTAACAATGAGCAGTTCTTC. It specifies CASSPNNEQFF.

There are a few counts of this clonotype. The gene calls are TRBV10-1 and TRBJ2-1; D tentatively fits TRBD1 or TRBD2 (6 bases each). The V end lost 3 bases, the J end lost 4 bases, and 13 bases lay between the germline ends. Germline lookup yields CDR1 WNHNN and CDR2 SYGVQD (reference sequence). The CDR3 is made up of 15 amino acids. The CDR3 nucleotides read TGCGCCAGCAGTGACGGGGGCCAGGTATACAATGAGCAGTTCTTC. Residues: CASSDGGQVYNEQFF.

The chain joins TRBV10-2 to TRBJ2-1; TRBD1 agrees at 11 bases. The CDR3 extends over 17 amino acids. V lost 5 bases to trimming and J lost 6 bases; unmatched junction nucleotides: 12. The germline gives CDR1 WSHSY, CDR2 SAAADI. The CDR3: CASSLHTGTGGVNEQFF. The CDR3 DNA reads as TGCGCCAGCAGTCTCCATACCGGGACAGGGGGGGTCAATGAGCAGTTCTTC.

The table lists this clonotype with many counts. The chain is built from TRBV12-3 or TRBV12-4 and TRBJ2-2, with D possibly being TRBD1 (6 bases). This CDR3 is 14 amino acids long. V was shortened by 8 bases and J by 4 bases, with 14 bases between the two germline ends. For the CDR3, the DNA is TGTGCCAGCTTACGACAGGTTACCACCGGGGAGCTGTTTTTT. It specifies CASLRQVTTGELFF.

J is TRBJ2-3 and V is TRBV6-1, with 7 bases matching TRBD1. This CDR3 has 14 residues. V lost 7 bases, J lost 1 base, and 5 bases stayed unmatched. CDR1 is MNHNS, CDR2 SASEGT, per germline. This CDR3 is CASKLGTGTDTQYF. CDR3 DNA: TGTGCCAGCAAATTGGGGACAGGCACAGATACGCAGTATTTT.

Many counts were recorded for this clonotype. The gene calls are TRBV5-1 and TRBJ2-5; possibly TRBD1 or TRBD2 for D (7 bases each). Per the germline V gene, CDR1 is SGHRS and CDR2 is YFSETQ. The CDR3 is 16 amino acids. Trimming cost V 2 bases and J 2 bases, with 16 bases left between them. The CDR3 loop is CASSFRGLAAQETQYF. In DNA, the CDR3 is TGCGCCAGCAGCTTTAGGGGGCTAGCGGCACAAGAGACCCAGTACTTC.

Ten or more counts support this clonotype. The genes are TRBV5-1 and TRBJ2-7, with 13 bases identical to TRBD2. The V gene's germline CDR1 is SGHRS and CDR2 YFSETQ. The CDR3 consists of 16 residues. V shed 4 bases and J 0 bases; nucleotides not matched to a gene: 4. The CDR3 here is CASSPGTSGISYEQYF. The CDR3 region has the DNA TGCGCCAGCAGCCCCGGGACTAGCGGGATCTCCTACGAGCAGTACTTC.

V usage is TRBV6-5 and J usage is TRBJ2-3; D is possibly TRBD2 (6 bases). V was cut by 4 bases and J by 3 bases, with 14 bases left in between. Germline lookup yields CDR1 MNHEY and CDR2 SVGAGI. CDR3 length: 15 residues. The CDR3 sequence: CASSSGGIRTDTQYF. The DNA for the CDR3 is TGTGCCAGCAGTTCGGGCGGGATCAGGACAGATACGCAGTATTTT.

The chain employs TRBV2 and TRBJ2-3; no definite D call. The CDR3 is 14 residues long. Germline V CDR1 and CDR2: SNHLY, FYNNEI. Between the trimmed V and J ends, which lost 7 bases and 0 bases, there was a span of 11 bases. The DNA of the CDR3 is TGTGCCAGCAATCCTACGGTTAGCACAGATACGCAGTATTTT. Residues: CASNPTVSTDTQYF.

This clonotype was counted between two and nine times. This rearrangement joins TRBV28 to TRBJ2-1, with TRBD2 as a possible D gene (6 bases). The CDR3 has 17 residues. Germline CDR1 reads MDHEN; CDR2 reads SYDVKM. The V end was cut by 7 bases, the J end by 0 bases, with 19 bases between. The CDR3 loop is CASTPAGSYFSYNEQFF. Here the CDR3 DNA reads TGTGCCAGCACCCCGGCGGGGTCATATTTCTCCTACAATGAGCAGTTCTTC. Full variable domain (rest looked up from reference TRBV28 and TRBJ2-1): DVKVTQSSRYLVKRTGEKVFLECVQDMDHENMFWYRQDPGLGLRLIYFSYDVKMKEKGDIPEGYSVSREKKERFSLILESASTNQTSMYLCASTPAGSYFSYNEQFFGPGTRLTVL.

This clonotype was observed a handful of times. This sequence joins TRBV10-3 and TRBJ2-1, with TRBD1 matching 9 bases. CDR3 length equals 13 residues. CDR1 and CDR2 from the germline V gene are ENHRY and SYGVKD. Trimming at V came to 0 bases and at J to 16 bases, leaving 7 bases not matched to a gene. The CDR3 sequence: CAISESTRDRAFF. The DNA of the CDR3 is TGTGCCATCAGTGAGTCGACCCGGGACAGGGCTTTCTTC.

This clonotype was observed a few times. V and J are TRBV2 and TRBJ1-1; D remains ambiguous. CDR3 length: 16 amino acids. V was cut by 2 bases and J by 2 bases, with 15 bases left in between. Germline V lookup: CDR1 SNHLY, CDR2 FYNNEI. CDR3 amino acids: CASSERSWTPNTEAFF. The CDR3 bases are TGTGCCAGCAGTGAAAGGTCTTGGACGCCCAACACTGAAGCTTTCTTT. Full variable domain (remainder filled in from reference TRBV2 and TRBJ1-1): EPEVTQTPSHQVTQMGQEVILRCVPISNHLYFYWYRQILGQKVEFLVSFYNNEISEKSEIFDDQFSVERPDGSNFTLKIRSTKLEDSAMYFCASSERSWTPNTEAFFGQGTRLTVV.

This clonotype was counted at least ten times. J is TRBJ2-3 and V is TRBV11-2; D is undetermined. Per the germline V gene, CDR1 is SGHAT and CDR2 is FQNNGV. V gave up 5 bases and J gave up 4 bases, with 13 bases separating them. The CDR3 spans 14 residues. The CDR3 DNA is TGTGCCAGCAGCGCCCTCCGGGCTCCAGATACGCAGTATTTT. Translating it yields CASSALRAPDTQYF.